Shown below are 22 T cell receptor beta chains from a single sample sequenced in a study of shared clonotypes between healthy human individuals. The table came from immunoSEQ multiplex PCR; TCRdb's copy has only in-frame clones and leaves some out. The table records roughly 2.2 million clones, roughly 92% of them present only once. Sample: naive CD4+ T cells from PBMCs. Noted subset: CD45RA+ positively selected. These receptors were obtained from a man younger than 35 in good health. Some clones in this sample may be carry-over from other donors' samples.

The chain employs TRBV6-6 and TRBJ1-2, with D possibly being TRBD1 (5 bases). Germline CDR1 and CDR2: MNHNY and SVGAGI (reference sequence). V lost 7 bases to trimming and J lost 4 bases, with 19 bases between them. There are 15 residues in the CDR3. The CDR3, as DNA: TGTGCCAGCACGGAACAGGCCCGGCATGGCTATGGCTACACCTTC. It translates to CASTEQARHGYGYTF.

This clone is a singleton in its sample. V usage is TRBV13 and J usage is TRBJ2-1; either TRBD1 or TRBD2 may supply D (6 bases each). Trimming cost V 6 bases and J 7 bases, with 10 bases left between them. This CDR3 region has 12 residues. Germline values: CDR1 PRHDT, CDR2 FYEKMQ (reference sequence). The CDR3 bases are TGTGCCAGCAGGGAGGGGGTGAATGAGCAGTTCTTC. This gives the protein CASREGVNEQFF.

The J gene is TRBJ1-1, the V gene TRBV29-1; the match to TRBD1 covers 7 bases. This CDR3 is 13 amino acids long. V was pared by 5 bases and J by 1 base, with 4 bases of the junction left unmatched. Germline CDR1 SQVTM, CDR2 ANQGSEA. The CDR3 DNA sequence: TGCAGCGTTATCCGGGACAGGAACACTGAAGCTTTCTTT. This codes for CSVIRDRNTEAFF.

A note on this clone: Other nucleotide sequences in the sample specify the same CDR3. This rearrangement joins TRBV5-1 to TRBJ2-1; the match to TRBD1 covers 9 bases. The CDR3 runs to 15 residues. Germline V gene data show CDR1 as SGHRS and CDR2 as YFSETQ. Unmatched junction bases numbered 5, after V lost 5 bases and J lost 2 bases. For the CDR3, the DNA is TGCGCCAGCAGTTCGGGACAGGGAGCCTACAATGAGCAGTTCTTC. This sequence encodes CASSSGQGAYNEQFF.

The V gene is TRBV11-3, the J gene TRBJ2-7; 9 bases are a match to TRBD2. Germline V lookup: CDR1 SGHNT, CDR2 YENEEA. The ends lost 3 bases at V and 2 bases at J; junction bases unmatched: 2. CDR3 size: 14 residues. The CDR3 bases are TGTGCCAGCAGCTTTAGCGGGAGTACCTACGAGCAGTACTTC. Translating it yields CASSFSGSTYEQYF.

This clone showed up just a few times. The chain combines TRBV29-1 with TRBJ1-2, with no clear D. V dropped 6 bases and J dropped 4 bases, with 12 bases sitting between them. The CDR3 loop spans 12 amino acids. Germline V gene sequence: CDR1 SQVTM, CDR2 ANQGSEA. This CDR3 is CSVFEVGYGYTF. The CDR3 DNA reads TGCAGCGTGTTCGAAGTGGGCTATGGCTACACCTTC. Together with reference TRBV29-1 and TRBJ1-2, the CDR3 gives the full variable domain: SAVISQKPSRDICQRGTSLTIQCQVDSQVTMMFWYRQQPGQSLTLIATANQGSEATYESGFVIDKFPISRPNLTFSTLTVSNMSPEDSSIYLCSVFEVGYGYTFGSGTRLTVV.

Remarks on this clone: The same CDR3 also results from other DNA sequences found in this sample. The V and J genes are TRBV30 and TRBJ2-7; 8 nucleotides align to TRBD1. V lost 0 bases and J lost 3; bases outside the gene matches: 1. The germline V gene has CDR1 GTSNPN and CDR2 SVGIG (reference sequence). This CDR3 is 13 amino acids long. The CDR3 DNA is TGTGCCTGGAGTGTTGGACAGGGCTACGAGCAGTACTTC. It codes for CAWSVGQGYEQYF.

As concerns this clone: Distinct nucleotide sequences in the sample also encode this CDR3. This chain uses TRBV5-1 with TRBJ2-5; D call uncertain. Trimming removed 2 bases from V and 5 bases from J, with 7 bases in between. Germline V gene data show CDR1 as SGHRS and CDR2 as YFSETQ. This CDR3 is 12 amino acids long. The CDR3: CASSFSRETQYF. The DNA for the CDR3 is TGCGCCAGCAGCTTCTCCCGGGAGACCCAGTACTTC.

This chain uses TRBV28 with TRBJ1-2; D unclear. With 6 bases removed from V and 4 bases from J, the gap between germline ends came to 18 bases. Germline CDR1 reads MDHEN; CDR2 reads SYDVKM. CDR3 length equals 15 residues. For the CDR3, the DNA is TGTGCCAGCAGGAACGGTTTCGGGCTGGGCTATGGCTACACCTTC. This gives the protein CASRNGFGLGYGYTF.

The J gene is TRBJ1-3, the V gene TRBV28, with a tentative D call TRBD1 (5 bases). The CDR3 runs to 16 residues. Germline V gives CDR1 MDHEN, CDR2 SYDVKM. With 3 bases removed from V and 0 bases from J, the gap between germline ends came to 12 bases. The CDR3: CASSLAGSISGNTIYF. In nucleotides, the CDR3 is TGTGCCAGCAGTTTGGCAGGGTCCATCTCTGGAAACACCATATATTTT.

The V and J genes are TRBV19 and TRBJ1-2; D not resolved. CDR3 size: 13 residues. V gave up 5 bases and J gave up 8 bases, with 15 bases separating them. Looked up from germline, CDR1 is LNHDA and CDR2 is SQIVND (reference sequence). Here the CDR3 reads CASSLLGYGGYTF. The CDR3 DNA reads as TGTGCCAGTAGTCTTCTCGGGTACGGAGGCTACACCTTC.

The CDR3 DNA follows: TGTGCCAGCAGCTCGGAGTGGGCCATCTTGGACACCATATATTTT. It is translated as CASSSEWAILDTIYF. This sequence joins TRBV7-2 and TRBJ1-3; unclear D gene. The CDR3 loop spans 15 amino acids. From germline, CDR1 is SGHTA and CDR2 FQGNSA. Trimming pared 4 bases from V and 8 bases from J, leaving 18 bases between.

The table lists this clone with a count of one. This chain uses TRBV28 with TRBJ1-1; no clear D. The CDR3 length is 16 residues. Germline V CDR1 and CDR2: MDHEN, SYDVKM. V gave up 3 bases and J gave up 5 bases, with 19 bases separating them. The CDR3 bases are TGTGCCAGCAGTTTTCAAACGGGTCGAGAGAGGACTGAAGCTTTCTTT. Amino acid sequence: CASSFQTGRERTEAFF.

This clone is a singleton in its sample. The rearrangement links TRBV5-1 to TRBJ1-1, with D unresolved. The CDR3 is 14 amino acids. Trimming shortened V by 3 bases and J by 5 bases, and 14 bases separated the two germline ends. CDR1 and CDR2 (germline): SGHRS, YFSETQ. CDR3 sequence (DNA): TGCGCCAGCAGCTCCCCACAAGGGCAGACTGAAGCTTTCTTT. Amino acid sequence: CASSSPQGQTEAFF.

The genes are TRBV15 and TRBJ1-1, with D unclear. Trimming left V 8 bases short and J 2 bases short, with 15 bases between. CDR1 and CDR2 (germline): LNHNV, YYDKDF (reference sequence). This CDR3 has 14 amino acids. The CDR3 reads CATAERQSNTEAFF. The CDR3 DNA reads TGTGCCACCGCCGAGAGGCAGAGCAACACTGAAGCTTTCTTT.

The rearrangement links TRBV18 to TRBJ1-1, with 7 bases identical to TRBD1. Germline CDR1 and CDR2: KGHSH and LQKENI. The CDR3 sequence is 16 residues long. The V and J ends lost 4 bases and 0 bases, in that order; junction bases with no gene match: 8. The CDR3 protein is CASSLQTGDLNTEAFF. CDR3 DNA sequence: TGTGCCAGCTCACTACAAACAGGGGATCTGAACACTGAAGCTTTCTTT. Filled out from reference TRBV18 and TRBJ1-1, the complete variable domain reads NAGVMQNPRHLVRRRGQEARLRCSPMKGHSHVYWYRQLPEEGLKFMVYLQKENIIDESGMPKERFSAEFPKEGPSILRIQQVVRGDSAAYFCASSLQTGDLNTEAFFGQGTRLTVV.

The V gene is TRBV6-1, the J gene TRBJ2-5; maybe TRBD1 (5 bases). CDR3 length: 14 amino acids. V gave up 7 bases and J gave up 0 bases, with 12 bases separating them. Germline V gene lookup returns CDR1 MNHNS and CDR2 SASEGT. CDR3 sequence: CASTLSGYQETQYF. CDR3 DNA: TGTGCCAGCACCTTATCAGGGTACCAAGAGACCCAGTACTTC.

The V gene is TRBV27, the J gene TRBJ1-2; no firm D call. Trimming removed 4 bases from V and 2 bases from J, with 20 bases in between. The CDR3 is made up of 17 amino acids. From germline, CDR1 is MNHEY and CDR2 SMNVEV (reference sequence). The CDR3 is CASSSIWAFGRNYGYTF. Here the CDR3 DNA reads TGTGCCAGCAGTTCGATTTGGGCCTTTGGGCGGAACTATGGCTACACCTTC.

CDR3 in amino acids: CASSPGGLLWEQYF. CDR3 bases: TGTGCCAGCTCCCCCGGGGGCCTATTGTGGGAGCAGTACTTC. This sequence joins TRBV18 and TRBJ2-7; either TRBD1 or TRBD2 may supply D (6 bases each). From germline, CDR1 is KGHSH and CDR2 LQKENI. The CDR3 is made up of 14 amino acids. The V and J ends lost 6 bases and 7 bases respectively, with 19 bases between them.

The V gene is TRBV29-1, the J gene TRBJ2-3; 8 nucleotides align to TRBD2. V lost 4 bases, J lost 6 bases, and 12 bases stayed unmatched. This CDR3 contains 15 residues. Germline CDR1 and CDR2: SQVTM and ANQGSEA. The CDR3 spells CSVVGVSGIADTQYF. CDR3 nucleotide sequence: TGCAGCGTTGTGGGGGTTAGCGGGATCGCGGATACGCAGTATTTT.

The rearrangement links TRBV5-1 to TRBJ1-5, with D possibly being TRBD1 (6 bases). Germline loops: CDR1 SGHRS, CDR2 YFSETQ. V shed 0 bases and J shed 5 bases, with 12 bases lying between them. CDR3 length: 15 amino acids. The CDR3 is CASSLEGKGDQPQHF. For the CDR3, the DNA is TGCGCCAGCAGCTTGGAGGGGAAGGGGGATCAGCCCCAGCATTTT.

The J gene is TRBJ2-1, the V gene TRBV11-3; 8 nucleotides line up with TRBD2. The J segment lost 13 bases and the V segment lost 2 bases, leaving 7 bases of the junction unmatched. This CDR3 contains 13 residues. CDR1 SGHNT and CDR2 YENEEA come from the germline V gene. CDR3 nucleotides: TGTGCCAGCAGCTTAAATGCCGGGACTAGACAGTTCTTC. Protein: CASSLNAGTRQFF.